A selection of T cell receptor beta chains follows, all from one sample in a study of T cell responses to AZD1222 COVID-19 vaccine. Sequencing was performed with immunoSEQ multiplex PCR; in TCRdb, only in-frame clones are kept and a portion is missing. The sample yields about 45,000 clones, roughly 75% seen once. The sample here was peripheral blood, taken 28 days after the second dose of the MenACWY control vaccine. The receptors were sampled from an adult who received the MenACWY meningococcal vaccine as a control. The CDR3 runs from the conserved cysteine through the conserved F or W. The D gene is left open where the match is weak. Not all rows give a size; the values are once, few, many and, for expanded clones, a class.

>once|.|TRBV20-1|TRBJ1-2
TGCAGTGCTAGTCCCGGGGCGGCCTATGGCTACACCTTC
CSASPGAAYGYTF
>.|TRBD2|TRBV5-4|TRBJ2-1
TGTGCCAGCAGCTACGGGACTAGTTCTGAGCAGTTCTTC
CASSYGTSSEQFF
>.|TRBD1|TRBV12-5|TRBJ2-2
TGTGCTAGTGGTTTGCCACAGACAGGGATAACCGGGGAGCTGTTTTTT
CASGLPQTGITGELFF
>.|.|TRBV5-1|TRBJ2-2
TGCGCCAGCAGCTCTACCGAGACAACCGGGGAGCTGTTTTTT
CASSSTETTGELFF
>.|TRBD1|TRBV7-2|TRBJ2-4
TGTGCCAGCAGCTTAGCTTGGACAGGGGCCAAAAACATTCAGTACTTC
CASSLAWTGAKNIQYF
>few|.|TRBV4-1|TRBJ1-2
TGCGCCAGCAGCCAAGATCTTAACATGTTAGGCTACACCTTC
CASSQDLNMLGYTF
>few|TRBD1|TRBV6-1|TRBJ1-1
TGTGCCAGCAGTGAATGGGCAGGGGGCCGAACTGAAGCTTTCTTT
CASSEWAGGRTEAFF
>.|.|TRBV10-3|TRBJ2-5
TGTGCCATCAGTGAGTCCCCGGCAGGAGGAGAGACCCAGTACTTC
CAISESPAGGETQYF
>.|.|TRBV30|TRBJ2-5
TGTGCCTGGAGGGGAGCGGAACAAGAGACCCAGTACTTC
CAWRGAEQETQYF
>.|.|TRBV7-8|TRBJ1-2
TGTGCCAGCAGCTTGCGGGGGGCGGTAGAGTTTGATGGCTACACCTTC
CASSLRGAVEFDGYTF
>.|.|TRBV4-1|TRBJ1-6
TGCGCCAGCAGCCGCCTATCGAGCCCTCGATATTCACCCCTCCACTTT
CASSRLSSPRYSPLHF
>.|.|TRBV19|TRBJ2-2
TGTGCCAGTAGGGACGGATTGGGAACCGGGGAGCTGTTTTTT
CASRDGLGTGELFF
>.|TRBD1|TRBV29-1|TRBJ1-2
TGCAGCGTCCCTAGGACAGGGCAGGGATCTGAAGCGGGCTACACCTTC
CSVPRTGQGSEAGYTF
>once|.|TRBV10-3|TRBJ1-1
TGTGCCATCAGTGAGATGGGTAGGAACACTGAAGCTTTCTTT
CAISEMGRNTEAFF
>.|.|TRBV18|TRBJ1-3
TGTGCCAGCTCACCACGGTGGCAGGGCTCTGGAAACACCATATATTTT
CASSPRWQGSGNTIYF
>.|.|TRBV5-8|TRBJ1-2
TGTGCCAGCAGCTCCTACAACAGGGAGTCTGACTACACCTTC
CASSSYNRESDYTF
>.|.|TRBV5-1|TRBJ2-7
TGCGCCAGCAGCTCTGGTGGGCAGATCGACGAGCAGTACTTC
CASSSGGQIDEQYF
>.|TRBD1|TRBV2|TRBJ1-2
TGTGCCAGCACAGAGGACAGGGCCGGCTATGGCTACACCTTC
CASTEDRAGYGYTF
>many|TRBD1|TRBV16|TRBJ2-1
TGTGCCAGCAGCCCCCGACAGGGCTCCTACAATGAGCAGTTCTTC
CASSPRQGSYNEQFF
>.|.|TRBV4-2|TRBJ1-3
TGTGCCAGCAGCCAAGATGGGCAGGACTCTGGAAACACCATATATTTT
CASSQDGQDSGNTIYF
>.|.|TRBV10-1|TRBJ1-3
TGCGCCAGCAGTGGGACTGATTGGGAGCCTGGAAACACCATATATTTT
CASSGTDWEPGNTIYF
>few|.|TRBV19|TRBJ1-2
TGTGCCAGTAGTATAGGAGGCAGTCTCTATGGCTACACCTTC
CASSIGGSLYGYTF
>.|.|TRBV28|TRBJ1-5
TGTGCCAGCAGCCTCTTTGGGGGAAGGAATCAGCCCCAGCATTTT
CASSLFGGRNQPQHF
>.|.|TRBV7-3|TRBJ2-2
TGTGCCAGCAGCTTAACTGGCCCGTGGGCGGGGCACACCGGGGAGCTGTTTTTT
CASSLTGPWAGHTGELFF
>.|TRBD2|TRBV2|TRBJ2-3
TGTGCCAGCTTAGCGGGAGTAGGGGATACGCAGTATTTT
CASLAGVGDTQYF
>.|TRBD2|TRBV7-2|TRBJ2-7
TGTGCCAGCAGCTTAGGGGGACTAGCGCTTACCCACTACGAGCAGTACTTC
CASSLGGLALTHYEQYF
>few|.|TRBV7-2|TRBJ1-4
TGTGCCAGCAGCCTTTTCCGGGACGCAAAAAGACCATTGACTTTT
CASSLFRDAKRPLTF